This T cell receptor beta chain was sequenced in a study of blood T cell repertoires in COVID-19. Germline CDR1 and CDR2: SEHNR and FQNEAQ (reference sequence). The CDR3 runs to 16 residues. V was pared by 5 bases and J by 3 bases, with 10 bases of the junction left unmatched. Sequencing used immunoSEQ multiplex PCR; TCRdb keeps in-frame clones, though not all of them. The sample contains about 170,000 clones, roughly 85% of which appear only once. The sequencing input was PBMCs or T cells enriched from blood (not recorded which). The clonotype comes from a woman in her 70s in a cohort exposed to, infected with or recovered from COVID-19 (not recorded which). This chain uses TRBV7-9 with TRBJ2-5, with TRBD2 matching 9 bases. Here the CDR3 DNA reads TGTGCCAGCAGCCCCCTCCCGGGACTAGCAAAAGAGACCCAGTACTTC. Residues: CASSPLPGLAKETQYF.